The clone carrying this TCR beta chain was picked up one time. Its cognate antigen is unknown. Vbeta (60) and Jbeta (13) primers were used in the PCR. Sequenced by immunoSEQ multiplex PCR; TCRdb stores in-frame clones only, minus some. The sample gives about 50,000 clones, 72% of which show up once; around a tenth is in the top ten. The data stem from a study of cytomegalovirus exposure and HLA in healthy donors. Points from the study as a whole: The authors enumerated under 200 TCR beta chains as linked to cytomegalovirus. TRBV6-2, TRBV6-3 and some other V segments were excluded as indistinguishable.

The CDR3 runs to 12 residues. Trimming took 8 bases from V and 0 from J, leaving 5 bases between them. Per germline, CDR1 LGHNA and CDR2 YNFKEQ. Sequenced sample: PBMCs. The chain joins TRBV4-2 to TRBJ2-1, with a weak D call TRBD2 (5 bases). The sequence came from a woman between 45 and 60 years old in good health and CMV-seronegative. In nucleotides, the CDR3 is TGTGCCAGCGGAGGCTCCTACAATGAGCAGTTCTTC. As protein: CASGGSYNEQFF.